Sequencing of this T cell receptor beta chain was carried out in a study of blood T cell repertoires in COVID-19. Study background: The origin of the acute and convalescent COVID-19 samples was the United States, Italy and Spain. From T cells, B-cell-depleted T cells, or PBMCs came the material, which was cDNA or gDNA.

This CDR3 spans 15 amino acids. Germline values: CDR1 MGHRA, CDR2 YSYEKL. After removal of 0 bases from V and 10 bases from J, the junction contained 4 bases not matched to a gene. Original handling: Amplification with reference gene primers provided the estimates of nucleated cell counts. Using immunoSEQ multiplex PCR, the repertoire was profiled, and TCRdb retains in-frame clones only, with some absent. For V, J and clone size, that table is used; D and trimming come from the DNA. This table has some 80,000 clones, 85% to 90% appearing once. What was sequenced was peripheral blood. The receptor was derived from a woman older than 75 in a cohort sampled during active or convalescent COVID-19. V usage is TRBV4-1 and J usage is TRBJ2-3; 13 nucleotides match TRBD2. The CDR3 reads CASSQEGLAGTAQYF. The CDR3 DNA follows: TGCGCCAGCAGCCAAGAGGGACTAGCGGGAACTGCGCAGTATTTT.